The clone carrying this TCR beta chain was seen once. Its antigen is as yet unknown. This CDR3 is built from 14 residues. V was shortened by 3 bases and J by 7 bases, with 13 bases between the two germline ends. Germline CDR1 KGHSH, CDR2 LQKENI. This sample was taken from a study of T cell responses to AZD1222 COVID-19 vaccine. Overall study findings and caveats: Just a handful of AZD1222 recipients were seropositive at baseline.

Generated by immunoSEQ multiplex PCR, the TCRdb table keeps only in-frame clones and is missing some. This sample has roughly 120,000 clones, with less than 90% found just once. The sequence derives from an adult in good health. The sequences come from peripheral blood, collected on day 0 of AZD1222 vaccination. The V call is TRBV18, the J call TRBJ1-5; no clear D. The DNA of the CDR3 is TGTGCCAGCTCACCGAATTTCAGTGGGCAGCCCCAGCATTTT. It is translated as CASSPNFSGQPQHF.